This TCR beta chain was recovered during a study of T cell responses to AZD1222 COVID-19 vaccine. Remarks on this clone: No antigen is known for it.

Broader study findings: Donors were largely white British and mainly female; clonal diversity was possibly underestimated.

The CDR3 covers 13 residues. Trimming removed 8 bases from V and 3 bases from J, with 14 bases in between. TCRdb's table, derived via immunoSEQ multiplex PCR, lists solely in-frame clones and lacks some. The table shows roughly 150,000 clones, with over 90% occurring only once. This clonotype originated in an adult who received the AZD1222 COVID-19 vaccine. J is TRBJ2-7 and V is TRBV12-3 or TRBV12-4; D possibly uses TRBD1 or TRBD2 (5 bases each). Source: peripheral blood, taken 28 days after the second AZD1222 dose. CDR3 sequence: CASSGTGNYEQYF. Here the CDR3 DNA reads TGTGCCAGCTCTGGGACGGGGAACTACGAGCAGTACTTC.